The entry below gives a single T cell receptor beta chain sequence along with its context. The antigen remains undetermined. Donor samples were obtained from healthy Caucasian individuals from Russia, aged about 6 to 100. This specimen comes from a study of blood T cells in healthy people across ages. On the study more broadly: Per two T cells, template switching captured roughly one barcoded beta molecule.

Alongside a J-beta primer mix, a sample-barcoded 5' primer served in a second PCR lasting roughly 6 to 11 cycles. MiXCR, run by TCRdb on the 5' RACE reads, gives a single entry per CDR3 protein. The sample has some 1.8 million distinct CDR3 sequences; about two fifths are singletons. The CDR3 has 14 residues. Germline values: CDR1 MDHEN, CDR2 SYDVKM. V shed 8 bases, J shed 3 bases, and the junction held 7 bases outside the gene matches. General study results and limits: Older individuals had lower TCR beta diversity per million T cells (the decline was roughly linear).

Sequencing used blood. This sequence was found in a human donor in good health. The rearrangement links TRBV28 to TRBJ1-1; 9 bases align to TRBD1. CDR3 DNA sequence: TGTGCCAGCCGAGGGACAGGGCTGTACACTGAAGCTTTCTTT. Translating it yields CASRGTGLYTEAFF. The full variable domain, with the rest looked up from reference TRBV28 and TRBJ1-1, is DVKVTQSSRYLVKRTGEKVFLECVQDMDHENMFWYRQDPGLGLRLIYFSYDVKMKEKGDIPEGYSVSREKKERFSLILESASTNQTSMYLCASRGTGLYTEAFFGQGTRLTVV.